Presented here are 5 T cell receptor beta chains from one specimen sequenced in a study of blood T cell repertoires in COVID-19. Produced via immunoSEQ multiplex PCR; TCRdb's table is partial and in-frame only. The sample includes 300,000 or so clones, roughly 88% of them seen just once. Sequences were obtained from peripheral blood. The receptor set was obtained from a woman aged 25 to 39 who had recovered from COVID-19.

J is TRBJ1-6 and V is TRBV30, with D tentatively TRBD1 (5 bases). Trimming took off 2 bases at V and 12 bases at J, with 11 bases between the two ends. Germline V gene lookup returns CDR1 GTSNPN and CDR2 SVGIG (reference sequence). This CDR3 spans 12 amino acids. The CDR3 DNA reads TGTGCCTGGAGTTACGGGGGGGGACCCCTCCACTTT. It codes for CAWSYGGGPLHF.

The chain links TRBV4-1 to TRBJ1-3; 7 nucleotides match TRBD1. V was clipped by 0 bases and J by 2 bases; unmatched bases: 7. Per the germline V gene, CDR1 is MGHRA and CDR2 is YSYEKL. The CDR3 is 17 amino acids. The CDR3 is CASSQDRSRGTGNTIYF. CDR3 in DNA: TGCGCCAGCAGCCAAGATCGGAGCAGGGGGACTGGAAACACCATATATTTT.

V and J are TRBV10-3 and TRBJ2-2, with TRBD1 matching 9 bases. V shed 1 base, J shed 5 bases, and the junction held 5 bases outside the gene matches. The CDR3 contains 16 residues. Germline CDR1 is ENHRY and CDR2 is SYGVKD. Here the CDR3 DNA reads TGTGCCATCAGTGAGTTCGGGACAGGGTCGACCGGGGAGCTGTTTTTT. Translated, it gives CAISEFGTGSTGELFF.

The genes are TRBV9 and TRBJ1-5; TRBD1 aligns across 7 bases. The CDR3 totals 15 residues. After removal of 0 bases from V and 2 bases from J, the junction contained 2 bases not matched to a gene. Germline CDR1 and CDR2: SGDLS and YYNGEE. DNA for the CDR3: TGTGCCAGCAGCGTAGAAGGGGGCGGCAATCAGCCCCAGCATTTT. It yields the protein CASSVEGGGNQPQHF.

The J gene is TRBJ1-2, the V gene TRBV19; 9 bases match TRBD1. CDR3 length: 15 amino acids. The V and J ends lost 4 bases and 4 bases, in that order; junction bases with no gene match: 7. Germline CDR1 LNHDA, CDR2 SQIVND (reference sequence). The DNA of the CDR3 is TGTGCCAGTAGTACACGGGACAGGGTTGCCTATGGCTACACCTTC. This gives the protein CASSTRDRVAYGYTF. The full variable domain, completed using reference TRBV19 and TRBJ1-2, is DGGITQSPKYLFRKEGQNVTLSCEQNLNHDAMYWYRQDPGQGLRLIYYSQIVNDFQKGDIAEGYSVSREKKESFPLTVTSAQKNPTAFYLCASSTRDRVAYGYTFGSGTRLTVV.